What follows are 13 T cell receptor beta chains derived from one specimen sequenced in a study of cytomegalovirus exposure and HLA in healthy donors. Vbeta (60) and Jbeta (13) primers were used in the PCR. The repertoire was sequenced with immunoSEQ multiplex PCR; TCRdb's copy has only in-frame clones and lacks some. The table lists under 200,000 clones, approximately 76% of them singletons. What was sequenced was PBMCs. The receptors come from a woman younger than 30 in good health and CMV-seropositive.

The chain combines TRBV7-6 with TRBJ2-7; TRBD2 matches 7 bases. The CDR3 has 14 amino acids. Germline V gene sequence: CDR1 SGHVS, CDR2 FNYEAQ. V was pared by 1 base and J by 3 bases, with 3 bases of the junction left unmatched. The CDR3 region has the DNA TGTGCCAGCAGCTTAGAGACTAGCAGCTACGAGCAGTACTTC. Amino acid sequence: CASSLETSSYEQYF. Filled out from reference TRBV7-6 and TRBJ2-7, the complete variable domain reads GAGVSQSPRYKVTKRGQDVALRCDPISGHVSLYWYRQALGQGPEFLTYFNYEAQQDKSGLPNDRFSAERPEGSISTLTIQRTEQRDSAMYRCASSLETSSYEQYFGPGTRLTVT.

The V gene is TRBV27, the J gene TRBJ1-6, with a possible D match to TRBD1 (6 bases). The V gene lost 7 bases and the J gene lost 4 bases, with 8 bases spanning the gap. Germline CDR1 reads MNHEY; CDR2 reads SMNVEV (reference sequence). This CDR3 is 13 amino acids long. CDR3 nucleotides: TGTGCCAGCACGCAGGGGTATAATTCACCCCTCCACTTT. This codes for CASTQGYNSPLHF.

The CDR3 loop is CASSMGRGGLRNYGYTF. The CDR3 coding sequence is TGTGCCAGTAGTATGGGTCGTGGGGGACTACGAAACTATGGCTACACCTTC. The gene calls are TRBV19 and TRBJ1-2; TRBD1 might be the D (5 bases). Per germline, CDR1 LNHDA and CDR2 SQIVND (reference sequence). Between the trimmed V and J ends, which lost 3 bases and 2 bases, there was a span of 19 bases. This CDR3 region has 17 residues.

The genes are TRBV7-2 and TRBJ2-3, with D hard to call. This CDR3 contains 15 residues. V lost 0 bases and J 0 bases, leaving 7 bases between the germline ends. Germline loops: CDR1 SGHTA, CDR2 FQGNSA. As DNA, the CDR3 is TGTGCCAGCAGCTTAGCTGGCTCTAGCACAGATACGCAGTATTTT. Translation gives CASSLAGSSTDTQYF. Variable domain in full (rest from reference TRBV7-2 and TRBJ2-3): GAGVSQSPSNKVTEKGKDVELRCDPISGHTALYWYRQSLGQGLEFLIYFQGNSAPDKSGLPSDRFSAERTGGSVSTLTIQRTQQEDSAVYLCASSLAGSSTDTQYFGPGTRLTVL.

V and J are TRBV29-1 and TRBJ1-5; D remains unclear. The V end lost 3 bases, the J end lost 3 bases, and 9 bases lay between the germline ends. Germline CDR1 is SQVTM and CDR2 is ANQGSEA. This CDR3 has 13 residues. The CDR3 nucleotides read TGCAGCGTTGAGTTGAGTGTCAATCAGCCCCAGCATTTT. Translating it yields CSVELSVNQPQHF.

The rearrangement joins TRBV7-6 to TRBJ2-3; D is unresolved. The CDR3 extends over 14 amino acids. Germline CDR1 and CDR2: SGHVS and FNYEAQ. V lost 0 bases, J lost 5 bases, and 9 bases lay in between. The CDR3 reads CASSLARPGDTQYF. The CDR3 DNA is TGTGCCAGCAGCTTAGCCCGACCAGGAGATACGCAGTATTTT. The complete variable domain, with remaining parts taken from reference TRBV7-6 and TRBJ2-3, reads GAGVSQSPRYKVTKRGQDVALRCDPISGHVSLYWYRQALGQGPEFLTYFNYEAQQDKSGLPNDRFSAERPEGSISTLTIQRTEQRDSAMYRCASSLARPGDTQYFGPGTRLTVL.

The gene calls are TRBV19 and TRBJ2-3; 11 positions agree with TRBD2. With 6 bases clipped from V and 2 bases from J, the junction kept 4 bases outside the gene matches. Germline V CDR1 and CDR2: LNHDA, SQIVND (reference sequence). CDR3 length equals 15 residues. In DNA, the CDR3 is TGTGCCAGTAGGTTAGCGGGGGGGATCACAGATACGCAGTATTTT. Translating it yields CASRLAGGITDTQYF.

On this clone: A read error may produce the germline difference seen at one junction end. V usage is TRBV7-9 and J usage is TRBJ2-7; unclear D gene. There are 11 residues in the CDR3. The germline V gene has CDR1 SEHNR and CDR2 FQNEAQ (reference sequence). For the CDR3, the DNA is TGTTCCAGCAGCTCAAACTACGAGCAGTACTTC. Translation: CSSSSNYEQYF.

The genes are TRBV27 and TRBJ2-7, with D maybe TRBD2 (6 bases). The length of the CDR3 is 14 residues. From germline, CDR1 is MNHEY and CDR2 SMNVEV (reference sequence). Trimming cost V 4 bases and J 3 bases, with 13 bases left between them. As DNA, the CDR3 is TGTGCCAGCAGTTCGGGTTTCGGGGGCTACGAGCAGTACTTC. Protein: CASSSGFGGYEQYF.

The chain links TRBV5-1 to TRBJ2-5; 9 bases are a match to TRBD2. The J call is in doubt because the DNA end fits TRBJ2-7 better. CDR3 length: 15 residues. CDR1 is SGHRS and CDR2 is YFSETQ in the germline V gene. The CDR3 sequence: CASSLLAGAAYEQYF. CDR3 coding DNA: TGCGCCAGCAGCTTGTTAGCGGGGGCCGCCTACGAGCAGTACTTC.

This chain connects TRBV10-3 to TRBJ2-7; 10 nucleotides agree with TRBD1. Trimming cost V 10 bases and J 3 bases; bases outside gene matches: 6. Germline CDR1 reads ENHRY; CDR2 reads SYGVKD. CDR3 length: 13 residues. CDR3 nucleotides: TGTGCCACGTCGACAGGGGGCATCTACGAGCAGTACTTC. Its translation is CATSTGGIYEQYF.

Comments on this clone: The junction shows a germline mismatch at one end, possibly a read error. The CDR3 DNA follows: TGTTCCAGCAGCTTCGAACTGACAGGGCAGTTCTTC. It yields the protein CSSSFELTGQFF. The genes are TRBV7-9 and TRBJ2-1, with D possibly matching TRBD1 (6 bases). Looked up from germline, CDR1 is SEHNR and CDR2 is FQNEAQ (reference sequence). This CDR3 has 12 residues.

The rearrangement joins TRBV9 to TRBJ1-2; 9 bases are shared with TRBD1. The CDR3 has 15 amino acids. V lost 0 bases and J lost 4; bases outside the gene matches: 4. The germline CDR1 and CDR2 sequences are SGDLS and YYNGEE. CDR3 DNA sequence: TGTGCCAGCAGCGTAGAGGGGACAGGGATCTATGGCTACACCTTC. Protein sequence: CASSVEGTGIYGYTF.